The 26 T cell receptor beta chains given below trace back to one sample, sequenced in a study of shared clonotypes between healthy human individuals. Some clones are missing from TCRdb's copy, which holds only in-frame ones; the method was immunoSEQ multiplex PCR. The table lists about 2.2 million clones, roughly 93% of them singletons. Terminally differentiated effector memory CD45RA+ cells were left out of the naive CD8 fraction, which was CD45RO-negative and positively selected for CCR7. The specimen sequenced was naive CD8+ T cells from PBMCs. The receptors shown here come from a man aged 18 to 35 in good health. Some clones in this sample may be carry-over from other donors' samples.

The chain carries TRBV10-3 and TRBJ2-2, with 9 bases lining up with TRBD1. Germline values: CDR1 ENHRY, CDR2 SYGVKD. The J segment lost 6 bases and the V segment lost 6 bases, leaving 8 bases of the junction unmatched. The CDR3 is 15 amino acids. CDR3 sequence: CAIRIDRGVPGELFF. The CDR3 coding sequence is TGTGCCATCAGAATAGACAGGGGGGTTCCCGGGGAGCTGTTTTTT.

The table lists this clone with a few counts. V and J are TRBV4-1 and TRBJ1-1; D may be TRBD1 (6 bases). The germline V gene encodes CDR1 MGHRA and CDR2 YSYEKL. V was pared by 0 bases and J by 1 base, with 9 bases between. The CDR3 is 15 amino acids. CDR3 loop: CASSQDTGTNTEAFF. The CDR3, as DNA: TGCGCCAGCAGCCAAGACACAGGGACGAACACTGAAGCTTTCTTT.

The chain joins TRBV28 to TRBJ2-2; either TRBD1 or TRBD2 may supply D (5 bases each). Germline V gene lookup returns CDR1 MDHEN and CDR2 SYDVKM. This CDR3 contains 16 residues. V gave up 2 bases and J gave up 1 base, with 11 bases separating them. Written as DNA, the CDR3 is TGTGCCAGCAGTTTACCACTTGGGGGGAACACCGGGGAGCTGTTTTTT. Its translation is CASSLPLGGNTGELFF.

The CDR3 spells CSARQFGEAFF. The DNA of the CDR3 is TGCAGTGCTAGACAGTTCGGCGAAGCTTTCTTT. The chain recombines TRBV20-1 with TRBJ1-1; D ambiguous. V was pared by 2 bases and J by 8 bases, with 9 bases between. Germline V gene data show CDR1 as DFQATT and CDR2 as SNEGSKA (reference sequence). CDR3 length equals 11 residues.

The table lists this clone with a count of one. This chain uses TRBV27 with TRBJ1-5, with D possibly being TRBD1 (6 bases). Germline loops: CDR1 MNHEY, CDR2 SMNVEV (reference sequence). The CDR3 is made up of 16 amino acids. V lost 6 bases and J lost 5, with 20 bases in between. CDR3 in amino acids: CASSPRGARGDQPQHF. DNA of the CDR3: TGTGCCAGCAGCCCACGAGGGGCCAGGGGTGATCAGCCCCAGCATTTT.

This chain uses TRBV10-3 with TRBJ2-7; unclear D gene. Germline V gene lookup returns CDR1 ENHRY and CDR2 SYGVKD. CDR3 length: 14 amino acids. V lost 3 bases and J 0 bases, leaving 9 bases between the germline ends. CDR3 in amino acids: CAISEGPSSYEQYF. The CDR3 DNA reads TGTGCCATCAGTGAAGGACCGAGCTCCTACGAGCAGTACTTC.

The rearrangement uses TRBV7-9 and TRBJ2-7, with a weak D call TRBD1 (6 bases). CDR1 is SEHNR and CDR2 is FQNEAQ in the germline V gene (reference sequence). The CDR3 has 13 amino acids. V lost 11 bases to trimming and J lost 0 bases, with 14 bases between them. CDR3 coding DNA: TGTGCCCTCGAGGGGGAGAGCTCCTACGAGCAGTACTTC. It specifies CALEGESSYEQYF.

This chain connects TRBV11-2 to TRBJ1-1; no clear D. There are 15 residues in the CDR3. Between the trimmed V and J ends, which lost 0 bases and 4 bases, there was a span of 12 bases. The germline CDR1 and CDR2 sequences are SGHAT and FQNNGV. CDR3 sequence (DNA): TGTGCCAGCAGCTTAGATTATTCCGGCGGCACTGAAGCTTTCTTT. Translated, it gives CASSLDYSGGTEAFF.

This chain uses TRBV11-1 with TRBJ2-7; TRBD2 agrees at 15 bases. The V gene's germline CDR1 is SGHAT and CDR2 FQDESV (reference sequence). V trimming: 5 bases; J trimming: 6 bases; junction bases outside the gene matches: 5. The CDR3 loop spans 15 amino acids. CDR3 sequence reads: CASSTRTSGRVEQYF. CDR3 bases: TGTGCCAGCAGCACCCGGACTAGCGGGAGGGTCGAGCAGTACTTC.

This chain joins TRBV5-6 and TRBJ2-7; 11 bases align to TRBD1. This CDR3 comprises 15 residues. V lost 4 bases, J lost 3 bases, and 6 bases stayed unmatched. The V gene's germline CDR1 is SGHDT and CDR2 YYEEEE. DNA for the CDR3: TGTGCCAGCAGCCTGGGACAGGGGGTGGGCTACGAGCAGTACTTC. Protein sequence: CASSLGQGVGYEQYF.

This chain connects TRBV5-4 to TRBJ2-7; no clear D. The germline V gene encodes CDR1 SGHNT and CDR2 YYREEE (reference sequence). V was cut by 3 bases and J by 3 bases, with 10 bases left in between. The CDR3 has 13 residues. The CDR3 bases are TGTGCCAGCAGCTCCACCACTTACTACGAGCAGTACTTC. This encodes CASSSTTYYEQYF.

The J gene is TRBJ1-5, the V gene TRBV9; D call uncertain. Between the trimmed V and J ends, which lost 3 bases and 5 bases, there was a span of 9 bases. Germline assignment: CDR1 SGDLS and CDR2 YYNGEE. The length of the CDR3 is 13 residues. The CDR3 here is CASSAFGDQPQHF. CDR3 nucleotides: TGTGCCAGCAGCGCCTTCGGAGATCAGCCCCAGCATTTT.

V usage is TRBV5-8 and J usage is TRBJ1-5; D is unclear. The CDR3 is 13 residues long. Germline V gene sequence: CDR1 SGHTS, CDR2 YDEGEE. V was cut by 3 bases and J by 4 bases, with 8 bases left in between. CDR3 in amino acids: CASSWTGNQPQHF. The CDR3 DNA follows: TGTGCCAGCAGCTGGACGGGGAATCAGCCCCAGCATTTT.

The rearrangement joins TRBV7-4 to TRBJ2-5; D call uncertain. The CDR3 is 17 residues long. Trimming cost V 2 bases and J 2 bases, with 18 bases left between them. Germline V gives CDR1 SGHVT, CDR2 SQSDAQ. CDR3 protein: CASSLKKSNSRQETQYF. Here the CDR3 DNA reads TGTGCCAGCAGCTTAAAGAAGAGCAACAGTCGGCAAGAGACCCAGTACTTC.

The V and J genes are TRBV11-2 and TRBJ2-7; weak D call: TRBD1 (5 bases). The length of the CDR3 is 16 residues. The V gene lost 1 base and the J gene lost 4 bases, with 17 bases spanning the gap. Germline CDR1 SGHAT, CDR2 FQNNGV. CDR3 in amino acids: CASSLVLGSGAYEQYF. In DNA, the CDR3 is TGTGCCAGCAGCTTAGTTTTGGGATCTGGGGCTTACGAGCAGTACTTC.

The chain has TRBV5-1 and TRBJ1-4, with D perhaps TRBD1 (6 bases). CDR1 SGHRS and CDR2 YFSETQ come from the germline V gene. V was cut by 1 base and J by 0 bases, with 19 bases left in between. CDR3 length: 19 amino acids. The CDR3 spells CASSLMLPTGNATNEKLFF. The CDR3 DNA follows: TGCGCCAGCAGCTTGATGCTACCGACAGGTAACGCAACTAATGAAAAACTGTTTTTT.

This chain links TRBV2 with TRBJ2-7, with D maybe TRBD2 (7 bases). V was pared by 4 bases and J by 3 bases, with 19 bases between. Germline CDR1 is SNHLY and CDR2 is FYNNEI. The CDR3 runs 16 residues. CDR3 sequence: CASSVAQGGGDYEQYF. In DNA form, the CDR3 reads TGTGCCAGCAGTGTAGCACAGGGTGGGGGGGACTACGAGCAGTACTTC.

This clone was detected once. The chain is built from TRBV28 and TRBJ2-1; TRBD2 is a possible D gene (6 bases). V was clipped by 1 base and J by 4 bases, with 8 bases between them. Germline V gene sequence: CDR1 MDHEN, CDR2 SYDVKM. This CDR3 contains 14 residues. The CDR3 DNA reads TGTGCCAGCAGTTTATATCGGGGGTACAATGAGCAGTTCTTC. Residues: CASSLYRGYNEQFF.

The chain carries TRBV27 and TRBJ2-4; D might be TRBD1 (6 bases). V lost 8 bases and J lost 0, with 20 bases in between. This CDR3 comprises 17 residues. The germline V gene has CDR1 MNHEY and CDR2 SMNVEV (reference sequence). The CDR3, as DNA: TGTGCCAGCGCTTCGGGACACCCCAACCTAGCCAAAAACATTCAGTACTTC. Protein sequence: CASASGHPNLAKNIQYF.

This chain links TRBV6-5 with TRBJ2-5, with D unresolved. The V end was cut by 5 bases, the J end by 5 bases, with 12 bases between. Germline loops: CDR1 MNHEY, CDR2 SVGAGI. CDR3 size: 13 residues. The chain's CDR3 is CASSPVVAETQYF. In nucleotides, the CDR3 is TGTGCCAGCAGTCCGGTAGTCGCGGAGACCCAGTACTTC.

This sequence joins TRBV4-2 and TRBJ1-2; D is unclear. Per germline, CDR1 LGHNA and CDR2 YNFKEQ. V lost 2 bases to trimming and J lost 2 bases, with 15 bases between them. CDR3 length: 16 residues. CDR3 amino acids: CASSQPTLYGNYGYTF. The CDR3 DNA follows: TGTGCCAGCAGCCAACCGACTCTCTACGGGAACTATGGCTACACCTTC.

The sample holds one count of this clone. Other DNA sequences in this sample translate to the same CDR3. For the CDR3, the DNA is TGTGCCAGCAGCTTAGTGGCCGGGCCAACTGAAGCTTTCTTT. As protein: CASSLVAGPTEAFF. The V gene is TRBV7-9, the J gene TRBJ1-1; D is undetermined. CDR3 length: 14 residues. V shed 1 base and J shed 5 bases, with 11 bases lying between them. The germline V gene has CDR1 SEHNR and CDR2 FQNEAQ (reference sequence). The full variable domain, completed using reference TRBV7-9 and TRBJ1-1, is DTGVSQNPRHKITKRGQNVTFRCDPISEHNRLYWYRQTLGQGPEFLTYFQNEAQLEKSRLLSDRFSAERPKGSFSTLEIQRTEQGDSAMYLCASSLVAGPTEAFFGQGTRLTVV.

This sequence joins TRBV9 and TRBJ1-2; D call uncertain. The V end was cut by 3 bases, the J end by 7 bases, with 7 bases between. This CDR3 region has 11 residues. The V gene's germline CDR1 is SGDLS and CDR2 YYNGEE. The DNA of the CDR3 is TGTGCCAGCAGCGGCCCGGGTGGCTACACCTTC. Amino acids: CASSGPGGYTF.

CDR3 amino acids: CSVDGLASGSRNEQFF. As DNA, the CDR3 is TGCAGCGTTGATGGTTTGGCGAGCGGGAGTAGGAATGAGCAGTTCTTC. The V gene is TRBV29-1, the J gene TRBJ2-1, with 8 bases matching TRBD2. The CDR3 has 16 residues. Germline V gene data show CDR1 as SQVTM and CDR2 as ANQGSEA. The V and J ends lost 3 bases and 7 bases, in that order; junction bases with no gene match: 14.

The genes are TRBV2 and TRBJ2-3; 9 positions agree with TRBD2. The CDR3 has 16 amino acids. Germline V gene lookup returns CDR1 SNHLY and CDR2 FYNNEI. The V and J ends lost 4 bases and 2 bases, in that order; junction bases with no gene match: 7. The CDR3 region is CASSGGRATDTDTQYF. In DNA form, the CDR3 reads TGTGCCAGCAGTGGCGGGAGGGCGACGGACACAGATACGCAGTATTTT.

The J gene is TRBJ1-1, the V gene TRBV9; a possible D gene is TRBD1 (5 bases). CDR1 is SGDLS and CDR2 is YYNGEE in the germline V gene. This CDR3 has 16 residues. V was trimmed by 5 bases and J by 3 bases, leaving 20 bases between them. The CDR3: CASRGEDGEFDTEAFF. The CDR3 nucleotides are TGTGCCAGCAGGGGGGAGGATGGGGAATTCGACACTGAAGCTTTCTTT. Full variable domain (remainder filled in from reference TRBV9 and TRBJ1-1): DSGVTQTPKHLITATGQRVTLRCSPRSGDLSVYWYQQSLDQGLQFLIQYYNGEERAKGNILERFSAQQFPDLHSELNLSSLELGDSALYFCASRGEDGEFDTEAFFGQGTRLTVV.